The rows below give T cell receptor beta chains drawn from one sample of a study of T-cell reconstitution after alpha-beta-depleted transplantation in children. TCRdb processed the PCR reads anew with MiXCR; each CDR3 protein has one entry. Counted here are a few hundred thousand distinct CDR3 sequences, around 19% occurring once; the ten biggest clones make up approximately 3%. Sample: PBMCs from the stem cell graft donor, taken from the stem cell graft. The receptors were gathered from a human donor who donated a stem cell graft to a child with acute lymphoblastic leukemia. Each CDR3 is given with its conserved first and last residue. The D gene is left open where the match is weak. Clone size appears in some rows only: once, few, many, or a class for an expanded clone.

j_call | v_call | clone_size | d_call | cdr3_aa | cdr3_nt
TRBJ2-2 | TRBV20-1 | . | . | CSARDGRSGELFF | TGCAGTGCTAGAGATGGGCGGTCCGGGGAGCTGTTTTTT
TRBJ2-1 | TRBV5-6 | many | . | CASSLVYYNEQFF | TGTGCCAGCAGCTTGGTATACTACAATGAGCAGTTCTTC
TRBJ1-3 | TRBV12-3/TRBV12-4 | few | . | CASSLDESSGNTIYF | TGTGCCAGCAGTCTCGATGAGAGCTCTGGAAACACCATATATTTT
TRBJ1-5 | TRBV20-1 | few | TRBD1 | CSTTEGAANQPQHF | TGCAGTACGACCGAGGGGGCGGCGAATCAGCCCCAGCATTTT
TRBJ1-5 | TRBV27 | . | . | CASRGGQSSNQPQHF | TGTGCCAGCAGAGGAGGACAGTCGAGCAATCAGCCCCAGCATTTT
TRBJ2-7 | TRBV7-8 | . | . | CASSSRDGEMHEQYF | TGTGCCAGCAGCAGTCGCGACGGAGAGATGCACGAGCAGTACTTC
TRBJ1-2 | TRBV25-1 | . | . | CASSEYRYYGYTF | TGTGCCAGCAGTGAATACAGATACTATGGCTACACCTTC
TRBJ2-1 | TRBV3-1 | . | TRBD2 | CASGRTSGIGGEQFF | TGTGCCAGCGGGAGAACTAGCGGGATCGGGGGTGAGCAGTTCTTC
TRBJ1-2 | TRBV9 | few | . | CASSVTGFYGYTF | TGTGCCAGCAGCGTAACGGGATTTTATGGCTACACCTTC
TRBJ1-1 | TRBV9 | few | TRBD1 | CASSDRPGQGHTEAFF | TGTGCCAGCAGTGACCGTCCCGGACAGGGCCACACTGAAGCTTTCTTT
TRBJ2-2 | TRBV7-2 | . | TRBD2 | CASSDVTSGRPRDTGELFF | TGTGCCAGCAGCGACGTCACTAGCGGGAGACCTCGAGACACCGGGGAGCTGTTTTTT
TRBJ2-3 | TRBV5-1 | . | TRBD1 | CASSLLTGETDTQYF | TGCGCCAGCAGCTTGCTAACAGGGGAAACAGATACGCAGTATTTT
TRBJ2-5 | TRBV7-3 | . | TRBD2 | CASSLLASGSFRRETQYF | TGTGCCAGCAGCTTATTGGCTAGCGGGAGTTTTCGGCGAGAGACCCAGTACTTC
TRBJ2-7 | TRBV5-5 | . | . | CASTKAAYEQYF | TGTGCCAGCACCAAGGCCGCCTACGAGCAGTACTTC
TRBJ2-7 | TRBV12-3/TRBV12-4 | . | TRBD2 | CASSYIAGDFPYEQYF | TGTGCCAGCAGTTACATAGCGGGAGATTTCCCCTACGAGCAGTACTTC
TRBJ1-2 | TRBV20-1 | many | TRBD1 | CSARDRASDYGYTF | TGCAGTGCCCGGGACAGGGCATCAGACTATGGCTACACCTTC
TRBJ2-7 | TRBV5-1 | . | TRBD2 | CASSPSGLRGRGRLGYEQYF | TGCGCCAGCAGCCCCTCGGGACTGAGGGGACGCGGGAGGCTCGGCTACGAGCAGTACTTC
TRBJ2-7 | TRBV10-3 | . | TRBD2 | CAISDLTLAGDEQYF | TGTGCCATCAGTGACCTTACTCTAGCGGGAGATGAGCAGTACTTC
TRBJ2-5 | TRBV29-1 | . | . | CSVDLVNYPDGVVF | TGCAGCGTTGACTTAGTTAACTACCCTGACGGCGTTGTCTTC
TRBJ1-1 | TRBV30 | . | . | CAWSVLMGETEAFF | TGTGCCTGGAGTGTACTTATGGGGGAGACTGAAGCTTTCTTT
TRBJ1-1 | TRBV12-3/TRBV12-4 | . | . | CASSLGVGGHTEAFF | TGTGCCAGCAGTTTAGGAGTAGGGGGGCATACTGAAGCTTTCTTT
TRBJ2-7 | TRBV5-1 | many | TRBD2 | CASSWATGGSSSSYEQYF | TGCGCCAGCAGCTGGGCGACGGGGGGATCCAGTAGCTCCTACGAGCAGTACTTC
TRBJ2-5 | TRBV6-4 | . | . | CASSDCGRGQQETQYF | TGTGCCAGCAGTGACTGTGGGAGGGGGCAACAAGAGACCCAGTACTTC
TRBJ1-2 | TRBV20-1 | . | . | CSARDRGPTYGYTF | TGCAGTGCTAGAGACAGGGGACCAACATATGGCTACACCTTC
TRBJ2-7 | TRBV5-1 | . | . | CASPRAKPRNEQYF | TGCGCCAGCCCTAGGGCCAAACCCAGGAACGAGCAGTACTTC
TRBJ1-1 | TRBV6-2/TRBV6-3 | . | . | CASRAGRGASEAFF | TGTGCCAGCAGAGCCGGGAGGGGGGCCTCTGAAGCTTTCTTT
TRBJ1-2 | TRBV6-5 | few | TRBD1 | CASREQGDYTF | TGTGCCAGCAGAGAACAGGGGGACTACACCTTC
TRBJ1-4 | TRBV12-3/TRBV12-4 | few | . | CASSSRGLSKLFF | TGTGCCAGCAGTTCTAGGGGTCTCTCTAAACTGTTTTTT
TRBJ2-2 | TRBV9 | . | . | CASSATFERELFF | TGTGCCAGCAGCGCAACTTTTGAAAGAGAGCTGTTTTTT
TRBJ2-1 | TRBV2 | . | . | CASRRSNEQFF | TGTGCCAGCAGACGTAGCAATGAGCAGTTCTTC
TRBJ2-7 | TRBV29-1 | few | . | CSVGAAEQYF | TGCAGCGTTGGGGCCGCCGAGCAGTACTTC
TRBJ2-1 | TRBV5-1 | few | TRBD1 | CASSFVGDRGNEQFF | TGCGCCAGCAGCTTTGTAGGGGACAGGGGCAATGAGCAGTTCTTC
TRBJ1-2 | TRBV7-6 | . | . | CASSPYAGRGYTF | TGTGCCAGCAGCCCATATGCAGGGAGAGGCTACACCTTC
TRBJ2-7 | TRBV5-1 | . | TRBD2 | CASSLTTSGTYEQYF | TGCGCCAGCAGCCTCACGACTAGCGGGACCTACGAGCAGTACTTC
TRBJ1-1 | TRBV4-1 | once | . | CASSQEEMNTEAFF | TGCGCCAGCAGCCAAGAGGAGATGAACACTGAAGCTTTCTTT
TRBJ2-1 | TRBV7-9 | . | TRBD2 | CASSFPSGLAHDEQFF | TGTGCCAGCAGCTTCCCGTCGGGACTAGCGCACGATGAGCAGTTCTTC
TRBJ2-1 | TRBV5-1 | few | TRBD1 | CASSSGTGGRLGEQFF | TGCGCCAGCAGCTCCGGGACAGGGGGCCGCCTGGGCGAGCAGTTCTTC
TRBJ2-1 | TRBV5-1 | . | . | CASSLLVRAVPSYNEQFF | TGCGCCAGCAGCTTACTCGTACGAGCGGTCCCCTCCTACAATGAGCAGTTCTTC
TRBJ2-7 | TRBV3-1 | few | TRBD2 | CASSRHQAGVSEQYF | TGTGCCAGCAGCCGGCATCAAGCGGGAGTCTCCGAGCAGTACTTC
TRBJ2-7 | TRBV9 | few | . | CASSPDGQLLYEQYF | TGTGCCAGCAGCCCAGATGGCCAGCTACTCTACGAGCAGTACTTC
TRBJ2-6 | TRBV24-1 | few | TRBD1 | CATSEQGISGANVLTF | TGTGCCACCAGTGAACAGGGGATCTCTGGGGCCAACGTCCTGACTTTC
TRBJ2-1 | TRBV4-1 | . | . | CASSLYGATSYNEQFF | TGCGCCAGCAGCCTATACGGGGCCACCTCGTACAATGAGCAGTTCTTC
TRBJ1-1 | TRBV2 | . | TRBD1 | CASSRDRGVTEAFF | TGTGCCAGCAGCCGGGACAGGGGTGTCACTGAAGCTTTCTTT
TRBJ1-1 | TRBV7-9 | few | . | CASSPRGINTEAFF | TGTGCCAGCAGCCCTCGGGGAATTAACACTGAAGCTTTCTTT
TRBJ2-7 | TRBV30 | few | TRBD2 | CAWSLAAYEQYF | TGTGCCTGGAGCCTAGCGGCGTACGAGCAGTACTTC
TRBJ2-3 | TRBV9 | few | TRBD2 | CASSVDTELAGATDTQYF | TGTGCCAGCAGCGTAGACACGGAACTAGCGGGAGCGACAGATACGCAGTATTTT
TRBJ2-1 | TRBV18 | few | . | CASSPLARLGESSYNEQFF | TGTGCCAGCTCACCTTTGGCAAGACTGGGGGAAAGCTCCTACAATGAGCAGTTCTTC
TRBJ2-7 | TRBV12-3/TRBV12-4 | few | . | CASSQDIVSYEQYF | TGTGCCAGCAGTCAGGACATCGTGAGCTACGAGCAGTACTTC
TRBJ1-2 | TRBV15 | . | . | CATSGDGGNYGYTF | TGTGCCACCAGCGGGGACGGCGGGAACTATGGCTACACCTTC
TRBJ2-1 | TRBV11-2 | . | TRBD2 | CASSSDLLAGGYNEQFF | TGTGCCAGCAGCTCGGATCTCCTAGCGGGAGGGTACAATGAGCAGTTCTTC
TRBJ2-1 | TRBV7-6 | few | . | CASSSRRDYNEQFF | TGTGCCAGCAGCTCTCGGAGGGATTACAATGAGCAGTTCTTC
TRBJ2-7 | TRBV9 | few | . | CASSLGWATEEQYF | TGTGCCAGCAGCCTCGGGTGGGCCACAGAAGAGCAGTACTTC
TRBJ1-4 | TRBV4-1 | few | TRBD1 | CASSQGQGPEKLFF | TGCGCCAGCAGCCAGGGACAGGGCCCTGAAAAACTGTTTTTT
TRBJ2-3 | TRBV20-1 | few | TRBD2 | CSARDRASGRVPDTQYF | TGCAGTGCTAGAGATCGGGCTAGCGGGAGGGTCCCAGATACGCAGTATTTT
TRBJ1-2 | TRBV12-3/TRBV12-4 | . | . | CASSFGRLYGYTF | TGTGCCAGCAGTTTCGGGAGGCTCTATGGCTACACCTTC
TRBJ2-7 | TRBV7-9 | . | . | CASSGRVGTYEQYF | TGTGCCAGCAGCGGGCGGGTTGGGACCTACGAGCAGTACTTC
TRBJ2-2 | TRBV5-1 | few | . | CASSLVVTNTGELFF | TGCGCCAGCAGCTTGGTTGTTACGAACACCGGGGAGCTGTTTTTT